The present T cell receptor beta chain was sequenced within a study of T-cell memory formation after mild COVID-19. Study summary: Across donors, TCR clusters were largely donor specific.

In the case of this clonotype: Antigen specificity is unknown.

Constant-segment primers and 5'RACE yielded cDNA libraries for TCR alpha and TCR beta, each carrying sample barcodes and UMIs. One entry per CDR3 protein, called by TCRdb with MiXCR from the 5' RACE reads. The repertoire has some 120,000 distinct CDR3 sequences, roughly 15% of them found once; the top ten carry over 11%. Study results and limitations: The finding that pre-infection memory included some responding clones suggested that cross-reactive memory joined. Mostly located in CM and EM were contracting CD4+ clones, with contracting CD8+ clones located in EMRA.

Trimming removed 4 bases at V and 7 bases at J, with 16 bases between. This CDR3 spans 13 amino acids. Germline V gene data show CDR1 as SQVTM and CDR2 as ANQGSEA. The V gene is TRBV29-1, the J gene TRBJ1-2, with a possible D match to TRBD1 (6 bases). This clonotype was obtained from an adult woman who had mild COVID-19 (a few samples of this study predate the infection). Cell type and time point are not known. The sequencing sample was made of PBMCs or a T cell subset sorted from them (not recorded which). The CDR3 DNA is TGCAGCGTTGTCAGTGGGGGGGCCTTTGGCTACACCTTC. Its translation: CSVVSGGAFGYTF.